Only a few counts were recorded for the clone carrying this T cell receptor (beta chain). What it binds is not known. The germline CDR1 and CDR2 sequences are SGHTA and FQGNSA. The length of the CDR3 is 15 residues. Between the trimmed V and J ends, which lost 5 bases and 0 bases, there was a span of 12 bases. In TCRdb, the reads were re-called with MiXCR into one record per CDR3 protein. This sample carries about half a million distinct CDR3 sequences, 25% to 35% of them seen once, and the ten largest clones take roughly a sixth. The data derive from a study of T cell repertoires in cytomegalovirus infection. Study summary: Well-studied HLA-B-restricted CMV epitopes were used in the study alongside recently identified HLA-C-restricted ones.

Study-level findings and limits: HLA-C-restricted CMV clonotypes gave the most frequent clonotype in two of eight donors.

This TCR derives from a human donor in good health (CMV status not recorded). Some clones in this sample may be carry-over from other donors' samples. The material sequenced was cultured PBMCs, taken from culture after CMV antigen stimulation. The gene calls are TRBV7-2 and TRBJ2-3; D is possibly TRBD2 (6 bases). Here the CDR3 DNA reads TGTGCCAGCAGCCTTAGCGGACCTAGCACAGATACGCAGTATTTT. Translation gives CASSLSGPSTDTQYF.